The sequence of this T cell receptor beta chain was determined in a study of blood T cell repertoires in COVID-19. Background on the study: From the United States, Italy and Spain came samples of acute and convalescent COVID-19. T cells, B-cell-depleted T cells, or PBMCs provided the cDNA or gDNA that served as material.

The CDR3 has 15 amino acids. V was clipped by 2 bases and J by 0 bases, with 9 bases between them. Germline CDR1 is SGHTS and CDR2 is YDEGEE. Original data processing: Reference gene primer amplification in the assay estimated nucleated cell counts. TCRdb's copy holds only in-frame clones and misses some; the assay was immunoSEQ multiplex PCR. Clonal size and the V and J genes are those of that table, whereas D and trimming came from the DNA. This sample carries under 250,000 clones, 70% to 90% of them seen once, and the ten largest clones take roughly 13%. This receptor was taken from a human donor in a cohort sampled during active COVID-19. Sequenced material: peripheral blood. The J gene is TRBJ1-5, the V gene TRBV5-8, with a possible D match to TRBD1 (5 bases). CDR3 residues: CASSLGDSSNQPQHF. The CDR3 nucleotides read TGTGCCAGCAGCTTAGGCGACAGTAGCAATCAGCCCCAGCATTTT.